This is a list of T cell receptor beta chains from one sample in a study of response to subunit inactivated influenza vaccine. TCRdb recomputed calls from the RT-PCR reads with MiXCR, one row per CDR3 protein. The repertoire holds under 850,000 distinct CDR3 sequences, with less than 20% as singletons. Sequenced here: PBMCs from blood, sampled more than 4 days after vaccination. These receptors came from a man aged 50-59 years who received an inactivated influenza vaccine. CDR3s include the opening cysteine and the closing phenylalanine or tryptophan. The order of the fields is CDR3 DNA, CDR3 protein, V gene, J gene, D gene, clone size. The D gene is left open where the match is weak. Some rows have no size entry. The others give once, few or many, or a class for an expanded clone.

cdr3_nt: TGTGCCAGCAGCCTAGCGGCAATAAGCACAGATACGCAGTATTTT
cdr3_aa: CASSLAAISTDTQYF
v_call: TRBV5-6
j_call: TRBJ2-3
d_call: TRBD2
clone_size: few

cdr3_nt: TGTGCTAGCAGCTTCTCAGGGACGGAGACCCAGTACTTC
cdr3_aa: CASSFSGTETQYF
v_call: TRBV7-7
j_call: TRBJ2-5
d_call: NA
clone_size: NA

cdr3_nt: TGCGCCAGCAGCTTTACCCCTACAGGGTACGATGAGCAGTTCTTC
cdr3_aa: CASSFTPTGYDEQFF
v_call: TRBV5-1
j_call: TRBJ2-1
d_call: NA
clone_size: NA

cdr3_nt: TGCAGTGGGAGCACCTTCGGGGAGGGAAAGACCCAGTACTTC
cdr3_aa: CSGSTFGEGKTQYF
v_call: TRBV20-1
j_call: TRBJ2-5
d_call: TRBD2
clone_size: NA

cdr3_nt: TGTGCCAGCAGCATAGCGGCCAGCTCCTACAATGAGCAGTTCTTC
cdr3_aa: CASSIAASSYNEQFF
v_call: TRBV7-8
j_call: TRBJ2-1
d_call: NA
clone_size: few

cdr3_nt: TGTGCCAGCAGTTTAGCGGGAGGGCCCGGGGAGCTGTTTTTT
cdr3_aa: CASSLAGGPGELFF
v_call: TRBV12-3/TRBV12-4
j_call: TRBJ2-2
d_call: TRBD2
clone_size: few

cdr3_nt: TGTGCCAGCAGTGAGGGGACTAGCGGGAGGGCTCGAGATACGCAGTATTTT
cdr3_aa: CASSEGTSGRARDTQYF
v_call: TRBV2
j_call: TRBJ2-3
d_call: TRBD2
clone_size: NA

cdr3_nt: TGTGCCAGCAGTTACCCGACTGTGGGCGGCCAAGAGACCCAGTACTTC
cdr3_aa: CASSYPTVGGQETQYF
v_call: TRBV6-5
j_call: TRBJ2-5
d_call: NA
clone_size: few

cdr3_nt: TGTGCCAGCAGCGTAGGGCTACCTAATGAAAAACTGTTTTTT
cdr3_aa: CASSVGLPNEKLFF
v_call: TRBV12-3/TRBV12-4
j_call: TRBJ1-4
d_call: NA
clone_size: NA

cdr3_nt: TGTGCCAGCAGCTCCCGGGGAGGTGGGGGGCTCACAGATACGCAGTATTTT
cdr3_aa: CASSSRGGGGLTDTQYF
v_call: TRBV3-1
j_call: TRBJ2-3
d_call: NA
clone_size: NA

cdr3_nt: TGCGCCAGCAGCCCCGTATGGACTAGCGGGGGACCAGATACGCAGTATTTT
cdr3_aa: CASSPVWTSGGPDTQYF
v_call: TRBV5-1
j_call: TRBJ2-3
d_call: TRBD2
clone_size: few

cdr3_nt: TGCGCCAGCAGCGTGGCCGGGACAGGGTACAATGAGCAGTTCTTC
cdr3_aa: CASSVAGTGYNEQFF
v_call: TRBV9
j_call: TRBJ2-1
d_call: TRBD1
clone_size: many

cdr3_nt: TGTGCCAGCAGTTACTCGCAAGGGCAAGGTGGCTACACCTTC
cdr3_aa: CASSYSQGQGGYTF
v_call: TRBV6-5
j_call: TRBJ1-2
d_call: NA
clone_size: NA

cdr3_nt: TGTGCCAGCATTATTAGGGGGGGGGCGACAGATACGCAGTATTTT
cdr3_aa: CASIIRGGATDTQYF
v_call: TRBV28
j_call: TRBJ2-3
d_call: NA
clone_size: few

cdr3_nt: TGCAGTGCTAGAGAAACCGGGACAGGACTGGGTACGCAGTATTTT
cdr3_aa: CSARETGTGLGTQYF
v_call: TRBV20-1
j_call: TRBJ2-3
d_call: TRBD1
clone_size: NA

cdr3_nt: TGCAGTGCTAGATTGGGTTCGGAAAACATTCAGTACTTC
cdr3_aa: CSARLGSENIQYF
v_call: TRBV20-1
j_call: TRBJ2-4
d_call: NA
clone_size: few

cdr3_nt: TGTGCCAGCAGTCCCCGGGAAGGGTGGAACACCGGGGAGCTGTCTTTT
cdr3_aa: CASSPREGWNTGELSF
v_call: TRBV12-3/TRBV12-4
j_call: TRBJ2-2
d_call: NA
clone_size: once

cdr3_nt: TGCAGTGCTACATCGGGACTACTGAGGGTAGATACGCAGTATTTT
cdr3_aa: CSATSGLLRVDTQYF
v_call: TRBV20-1
j_call: TRBJ2-3
d_call: TRBD2
clone_size: NA

cdr3_nt: TGTGCCATCAGTGAGCCGGGACAGGGGAGCAATGAGCAGTTCTTC
cdr3_aa: CAISEPGQGSNEQFF
v_call: TRBV10-3
j_call: TRBJ2-1
d_call: TRBD1
clone_size: few

cdr3_nt: TGCGCCAGCAGCTTGTCAGGGCTCCTCACAGATACGCAGTATTTT
cdr3_aa: CASSLSGLLTDTQYF
v_call: TRBV5-1
j_call: TRBJ2-3
d_call: NA
clone_size: many

cdr3_nt: TGCAGTGCTAGAGATAAACAACGTAACACCGGGGAGCTGTTTTTT
cdr3_aa: CSARDKQRNTGELFF
v_call: TRBV20-1
j_call: TRBJ2-2
d_call: NA
clone_size: NA

cdr3_nt: TGTGCCAGCAGCTTCACAGGGGGCGGCTATGGCTACACCTTC
cdr3_aa: CASSFTGGGYGYTF
v_call: TRBV7-9
j_call: TRBJ1-2
d_call: TRBD1
clone_size: NA

cdr3_nt: TGCAGTGCTAGAGATTACTCCATAGCCCAGTTCTTC
cdr3_aa: CSARDYSIAQFF
v_call: TRBV20-1
j_call: TRBJ2-1
d_call: NA
clone_size: NA

cdr3_nt: TGTGCCAGCAGTAGAACGGGACTCGAGCAGTACTTC
cdr3_aa: CASSRTGLEQYF
v_call: TRBV12-3/TRBV12-4
j_call: TRBJ2-7
d_call: NA
clone_size: NA

cdr3_nt: TGTGCCAGCAGCCAAGATCAAGGAGACAGACCGGCCTACGAGCAGTACTTC
cdr3_aa: CASSQDQGDRPAYEQYF
v_call: TRBV3-1
j_call: TRBJ2-7
d_call: NA
clone_size: few

cdr3_nt: TGTGCCAGCAGCCCCTCGATCGAGCAGTACTTC
cdr3_aa: CASSPSIEQYF
v_call: TRBV11-2
j_call: TRBJ2-7
d_call: NA
clone_size: NA

cdr3_nt: TGTGCCAGCAGTTCCCCAGGGGGGAGCAATCAGCCCCAGCATTTT
cdr3_aa: CASSSPGGSNQPQHF
v_call: TRBV12-3/TRBV12-4
j_call: TRBJ1-5
d_call: TRBD1
clone_size: NA

cdr3_nt: TGTGCCATCAGTGAGTTATTACTAGCGGGGGGCGTCTACGAGCAGTACTTC
cdr3_aa: CAISELLLAGGVYEQYF
v_call: TRBV10-3
j_call: TRBJ2-7
d_call: TRBD2
clone_size: few

cdr3_nt: TGTGCCAGCAGTTGGGTAGCGGGGGCCAACAATGAGCAGTTCTTC
cdr3_aa: CASSWVAGANNEQFF
v_call: TRBV27
j_call: TRBJ2-1
d_call: TRBD2
clone_size: NA

cdr3_nt: TGTGCCAGCAGTTTGGGAGGACCCGGGGAGCTGTTTTTT
cdr3_aa: CASSLGGPGELFF
v_call: TRBV12-3/TRBV12-4
j_call: TRBJ2-2
d_call: NA
clone_size: many

cdr3_nt: TGTGCCATCCTGGGGGGAATAGGGGAGACCCAGTACTTC
cdr3_aa: CAILGGIGETQYF
v_call: TRBV10-3
j_call: TRBJ2-5
d_call: NA
clone_size: few

cdr3_nt: TGTGCCAGCAGCTTGGAACAGGGGCCCAATTCACCCCTCCACTTT
cdr3_aa: CASSLEQGPNSPLHF
v_call: TRBV7-2
j_call: TRBJ1-6
d_call: TRBD1
clone_size: NA

cdr3_nt: TGCAGTGCTAGTGAAAGCGGGAGGACCTACGAGCAGTACTTC
cdr3_aa: CSASESGRTYEQYF
v_call: TRBV20-1
j_call: TRBJ2-7
d_call: TRBD2
clone_size: NA

cdr3_nt: TGTGCCAGCAGTTACTCGGTGGGCGGGGAGCTGTTTTTT
cdr3_aa: CASSYSVGGELFF
v_call: TRBV6-5
j_call: TRBJ2-2
d_call: NA
clone_size: NA

cdr3_nt: TGTGCCAGCAGCTTTGGGATAGGGGAGTACTTC
cdr3_aa: CASSFGIGEYF
v_call: TRBV11-2
j_call: TRBJ2-5
d_call: NA
clone_size: NA

cdr3_nt: TGTGCCAGCAGCTTAGGGGTTAGCAGACGCAATCAGCCCCAGCATTTT
cdr3_aa: CASSLGVSRRNQPQHF
v_call: TRBV7-2
j_call: TRBJ1-5
d_call: NA
clone_size: NA

cdr3_nt: TGTGCCAGCAGCTTGGGGGTTCTCACTGAAGCTTTCTTT
cdr3_aa: CASSLGVLTEAFF
v_call: TRBV5-5
j_call: TRBJ1-1
d_call: NA
clone_size: few

cdr3_nt: TGTGCCAGCAGCCCCCTGCGGTGGGCCTCCTACAATGAGCAGTTCTTC
cdr3_aa: CASSPLRWASYNEQFF
v_call: TRBV7-8
j_call: TRBJ2-1
d_call: NA
clone_size: NA

cdr3_nt: TGTGCCAGCAGCCGACTCCGGGACATCGGCTACGAGCAGTACTTC
cdr3_aa: CASSRLRDIGYEQYF
v_call: TRBV7-9
j_call: TRBJ2-7
d_call: NA
clone_size: few

cdr3_nt: TGTGCCAGCAGCTTAGTTACGAATCAGCACCAGCATTTT
cdr3_aa: CASSLVTNQHQHF
v_call: TRBV11-2
j_call: TRBJ1-5
d_call: NA
clone_size: NA

cdr3_nt: TGCGCCAGCAGCTTGGATACCGGGTCCTTCAATGAGCAGTTCTTC
cdr3_aa: CASSLDTGSFNEQFF
v_call: TRBV5-1
j_call: TRBJ2-1
d_call: NA
clone_size: few

cdr3_nt: TGTGCCAGCAGTTCCCGGGACAGGGTATCCCTTGGCTACACCTTC
cdr3_aa: CASSSRDRVSLGYTF
v_call: TRBV12-3/TRBV12-4
j_call: TRBJ1-2
d_call: TRBD1
clone_size: few

cdr3_nt: TGTGCCAGCAGTTACCTCGGGACTAGCGGGTACCAAGAGACCCAGTACTTC
cdr3_aa: CASSYLGTSGYQETQYF
v_call: TRBV6-5
j_call: TRBJ2-5
d_call: TRBD2
clone_size: NA

cdr3_nt: TGTGCCAGCAGCTTAAATCAAGGGCAGGGGTTTGGCTACACCTTC
cdr3_aa: CASSLNQGQGFGYTF
v_call: TRBV7-2
j_call: TRBJ1-2
d_call: NA
clone_size: NA

cdr3_nt: TGCGCCAGCAGCCAAGTCAAGGACACAGATACGCAGTATTTT
cdr3_aa: CASSQVKDTDTQYF
v_call: TRBV4-1
j_call: TRBJ2-3
d_call: NA
clone_size: many

cdr3_nt: TGCGCCAGCAGCTTTAGCGGGAGGGCCGACTACAATGAGCAGTTCTTC
cdr3_aa: CASSFSGRADYNEQFF
v_call: TRBV5-1
j_call: TRBJ2-1
d_call: TRBD2
clone_size: NA

cdr3_nt: TGTGCCAGCAGCCAGGGTATGGGCACCGGGGAGCTGTTTTTT
cdr3_aa: CASSQGMGTGELFF
v_call: TRBV14
j_call: TRBJ2-2
d_call: NA
clone_size: few

cdr3_nt: TGTGCCAGCAGAACTCCTGGGACAGCAGCCTATGGCTACACCTTC
cdr3_aa: CASRTPGTAAYGYTF
v_call: TRBV27
j_call: TRBJ1-2
d_call: TRBD1
clone_size: few